The present entry profiles one TCR beta chain with its context. The antigen it binds to is not known. The input lacks base qualities; no much larger clone sits a single base away. The immunoSEQ Assay, a bias-controlled multiplex PCR, was used to amplify TCRbeta CDR3 regions from genomic DNA. In the original analysis: The number of nucleated cells in each sample was estimated by amplification of reference gene primers within the assay. Sequence reads were collapsed and filtered to measure the absolute abundance of every unique TCRbeta CDR3 rearrangement. For each sample, productive Simpson clonality was calculated as the square root of Simpson's diversity index across productive rearrangements. The table comes from immuneACCESS by way of TCRdb, which keeps in-frame sequences with V and J called. Part of the clones is missing from these tables; in studies checked, under half for an unresolved V gene and the rest for unknown reasons. V, J and clone size reflect that table, while D and trimming were determined from the DNA. In all, the sample holds around 200,000 clones, and around 87% of those were seen once. Of the sample, around 3% falls within the top ten clones.

The source of the sample is a study of blood T cell repertoires in COVID-19 (dated by TCRdb to 2020 to 2022). Notes on the research overall: Samples from collaborators originated in the United States, Italy and Spain and spanned both the acute and convalescent phases of COVID-19. The material from the prospective study consisted of cDNA or gDNA derived from T cells, B-cell-depleted T cells, or PBMCs. Deeply sampled blood TCRbeta repertoires from subjects exposed to, actively infected with, or recovered from COVID-19 were included in the dataset. The repertoires were released in a freely available public database intended as a resource for research on the immune response to SARS-CoV-2. The samples were drawn from two sources: the first 160 participants of the ongoing ImmuneRACE study, and approximately 1,300 subjects contributed by 6 global collaborators. Nearly every sample came with metadata listing a de-identified subject ID, COVID-19 status, age in years and sex. Where HLA class I and class II types were available, the types were taken from metadata supplied by the sample provider, not from assay-based typing. Overall study outcomes, separate from this receptor: How much clinical and demographic metadata was included differed by source and by participant, and the metadata was provided uncurated.

CDR1 and CDR2 were assigned from the germline V gene as MGHDK and SYGVNS. The CDR3 contains 14 residues, cysteine and phenylalanine counted. The DNA shown is the 42-base CDR3, in frame from base 1. V lost 3 bases and J lost 0 bases; the stretch between them is 9 bases long. The collaborating institutions used their own protocols to collect whole blood in K2EDTA tubes. For TCRbeta analysis, collaborator samples were shipped as frozen whole blood, as isolated PBMCs, or as DNA extracted from either sample type. This receptor chain uses TRBV25-1 and TRBJ2-7; the D gene lacks a confident call. The sample comprised peripheral blood. The clonotype was recovered from a man in his forties with active or convalescent COVID-19. The CDR3 region reads CASSEAGSSYEQYF. The DNA sequence reads TGTGCCAGCAGTGAGGCAGGTAGCTCCTACGAGCAGTACTTC.